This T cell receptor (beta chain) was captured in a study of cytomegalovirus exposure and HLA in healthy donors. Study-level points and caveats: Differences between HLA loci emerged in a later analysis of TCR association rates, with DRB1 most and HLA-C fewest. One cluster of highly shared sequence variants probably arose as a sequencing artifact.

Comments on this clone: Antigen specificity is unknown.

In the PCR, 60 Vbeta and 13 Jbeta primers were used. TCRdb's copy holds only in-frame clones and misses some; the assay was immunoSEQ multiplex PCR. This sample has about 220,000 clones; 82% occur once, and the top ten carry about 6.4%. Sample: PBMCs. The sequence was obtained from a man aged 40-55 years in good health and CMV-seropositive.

CDR3 sequence (DNA): TGTGCCAGCAGTATCGGGACAGGGAATTCACCCCTCCACTTT. Translating gives CASSIGTGNSPLHF. The chain has TRBV2 and TRBJ1-6; 9 positions match TRBD1. Germline V lookup: CDR1 SNHLY, CDR2 FYNNEI. This CDR3 comprises 14 residues. After removal of 5 bases from V and 7 bases from J, the junction contained 3 bases not matched to a gene.